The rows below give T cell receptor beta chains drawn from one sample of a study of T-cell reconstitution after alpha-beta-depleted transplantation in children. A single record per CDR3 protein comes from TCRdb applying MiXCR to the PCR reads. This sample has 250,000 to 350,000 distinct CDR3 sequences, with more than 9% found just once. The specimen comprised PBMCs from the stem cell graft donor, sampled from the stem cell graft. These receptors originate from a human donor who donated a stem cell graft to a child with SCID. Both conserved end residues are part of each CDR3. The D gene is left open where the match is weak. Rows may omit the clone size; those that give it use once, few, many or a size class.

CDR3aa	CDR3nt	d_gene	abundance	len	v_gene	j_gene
CASSLEISTAANYGYTF	TGTGCCAGCAGCTTAGAGATTTCGACAGCCGCTAACTATGGCTACACCTTC	-	few	17	TRBV7-6	TRBJ1-2
CASSEEVGEQYF	TGTGCCAGCAGCGAGGAGGTGGGGGAGCAGTACTTC	-	-	12	TRBV9	TRBJ2-7
CASSREGGAYYNEQFF	TGTGCCAGCAGTAGGGAGGGGGGGGCTTACTACAATGAGCAGTTCTTC	-	few	16	TRBV2	TRBJ2-1
CSVICFREILGANVLTF	TGCAGCGTCATTTGTTTCAGGGAGATTCTCGGGGCCAACGTCCTGACTTTC	-	few	17	TRBV29-1	TRBJ2-6
CASSQGGGNIYEQYF	TGCGCCAGCAGTCAAGGCGGGGGAAATATCTACGAGCAGTACTTC	TRBD2	few	15	TRBV5-1	TRBJ2-7
CASSPTGLDTGELFF	TGTGCCAGCTCACCTACAGGGTTAGACACCGGGGAGCTGTTTTTT	-	-	15	TRBV18	TRBJ2-2
CASSTNRYYSTDTQYF	TGTGCCAGCAGCACCAACAGGTACTATAGCACAGATACGCAGTATTTT	-	-	16	TRBV21-1	TRBJ2-3
CSAKKVPQGDQETQYF	TGCAGTGCCAAGAAAGTCCCACAGGGTGACCAAGAGACCCAGTACTTC	-	few	16	TRBV20-1	TRBJ2-5
CSARAGGTGELFF	TGCAGCGCCCGAGCGGGGGGCACCGGGGAGCTGTTTTTT	TRBD2	-	13	TRBV29-1	TRBJ2-2
CASNDRNLHF	TGTGCCAGCAACGACAGGAACCTGCACTTC	-	few	10	TRBV2	TRBJ2-7
CATGGTRADNSPLHF	TGTGCCACCGGGGGAACCCGGGCAGATAATTCACCCCTCCACTTT	-	few	15	TRBV10-3	TRBJ1-6
CASTLHTSGGRGTQYF	TGTGCCAGCACCCTCCACACTAGCGGGGGGCGAGGTACGCAGTATTTT	TRBD2	few	16	TRBV12-3/TRBV12-4	TRBJ2-3
CSAKRARSLGDTQYF	TGCAGCGCAAAAAGGGCGCGGTCTTTAGGGGATACGCAGTATTTT	-	-	15	TRBV29-1	TRBJ2-3
CASTVSRDNSPLHF	TGTGCCAGCACCGTTTCCAGGGACAATTCACCCCTCCACTTT	-	-	14	TRBV7-8	TRBJ1-6
CASKETTKFNEQFF	TGTGCCAGTAAGGAGACTACTAAATTCAATGAGCAGTTCTTC	-	many	14	TRBV19	TRBJ2-1
CSVQTDTSYEQYF	TGCAGTGTTCAAACGGACACCTCCTACGAGCAGTACTTC	-	many	13	TRBV20-1	TRBJ2-7
CASSPDPEWGELFF	TGTGCCAGCAGCCCGGACCCGGAATGGGGAGAACTGTTTTTT	-	-	14	TRBV7-9	TRBJ1-4
CASSLAASNTEAFF	TGCGCCAGCAGCTTGGCCGCCAGCAACACTGAAGCTTTCTTT	-	few	14	TRBV5-1	TRBJ1-1
CATSPGDQPQHF	TGTGCCACCAGCCCCGGGGATCAGCCCCAGCATTTT	-	many	12	TRBV15	TRBJ1-5
CAISDAGSTDTQYF	TGTGCCATCAGTGATGCGGGGAGCACAGATACGCAGTATTTT	-	few	14	TRBV10-3	TRBJ2-3
CASSSLNRVGQPQHF	TGTGCCAGCAGTTCCTTAAACAGGGTAGGGCAGCCCCAGCATTTT	-	-	15	TRBV12-3/TRBV12-4	TRBJ1-5
CASTPDNGGIQYF	TGTGCCAGCACTCCCGATAACGGGGGAATTCAGTACTTC	-	-	13	TRBV25-1	TRBJ2-4
CASSSRGFYGYTF	TGTGCCAGCAGCTCCAGGGGATTCTATGGCTACACCTTC	-	many	13	TRBV7-2	TRBJ1-2
CSARGAGGRDEQFF	TGCAGTGCTAGGGGGGCAGGGGGCCGCGATGAGCAGTTCTTC	TRBD1	-	14	TRBV20-1	TRBJ2-1
CASSLVAGSTEAFF	TGCGCCAGCAGCTTAGTGGCGGGGTCCACTGAAGCTTTCTTT	-	few	14	TRBV5-1	TRBJ1-1